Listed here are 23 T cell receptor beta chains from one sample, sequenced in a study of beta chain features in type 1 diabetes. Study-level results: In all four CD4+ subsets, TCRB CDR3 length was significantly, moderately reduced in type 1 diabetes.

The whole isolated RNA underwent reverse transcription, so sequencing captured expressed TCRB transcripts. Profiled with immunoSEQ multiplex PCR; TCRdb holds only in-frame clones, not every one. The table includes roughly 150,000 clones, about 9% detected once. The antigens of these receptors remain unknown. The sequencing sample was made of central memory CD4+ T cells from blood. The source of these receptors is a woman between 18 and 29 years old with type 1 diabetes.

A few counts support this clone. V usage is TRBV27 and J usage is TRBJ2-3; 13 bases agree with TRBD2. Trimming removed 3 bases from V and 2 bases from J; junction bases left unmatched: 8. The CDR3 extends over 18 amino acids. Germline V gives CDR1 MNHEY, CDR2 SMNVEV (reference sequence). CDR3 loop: CASSFAGLAGVNTDTQYF. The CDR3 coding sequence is TGTGCCAGCAGTTTTGCCGGACTAGCGGGAGTAAACACAGATACGCAGTATTTT.

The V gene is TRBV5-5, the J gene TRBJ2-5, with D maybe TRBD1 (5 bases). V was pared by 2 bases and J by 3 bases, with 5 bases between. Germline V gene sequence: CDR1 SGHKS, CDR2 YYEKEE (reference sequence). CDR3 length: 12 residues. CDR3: CASSFREETQYF. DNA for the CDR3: TGTGCCAGCAGCTTCAGGGAAGAGACCCAGTACTTC.

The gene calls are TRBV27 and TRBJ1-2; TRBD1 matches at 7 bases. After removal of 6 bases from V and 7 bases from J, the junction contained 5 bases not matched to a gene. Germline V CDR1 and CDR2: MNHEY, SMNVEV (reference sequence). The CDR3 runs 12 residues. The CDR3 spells CASRTGEFGYTF. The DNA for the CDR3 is TGTGCCAGCAGAACAGGGGAGTTTGGCTACACCTTC.

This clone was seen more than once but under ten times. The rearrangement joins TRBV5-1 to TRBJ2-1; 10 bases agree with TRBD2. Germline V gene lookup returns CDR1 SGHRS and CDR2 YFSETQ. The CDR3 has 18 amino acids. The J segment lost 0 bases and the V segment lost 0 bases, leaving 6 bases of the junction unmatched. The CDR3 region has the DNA TGCGCCAGCAGCTTGGTTCCAGCGGGGGGGGGCTCCTACAATGAGCAGTTCTTC. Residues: CASSLVPAGGGSYNEQFF.

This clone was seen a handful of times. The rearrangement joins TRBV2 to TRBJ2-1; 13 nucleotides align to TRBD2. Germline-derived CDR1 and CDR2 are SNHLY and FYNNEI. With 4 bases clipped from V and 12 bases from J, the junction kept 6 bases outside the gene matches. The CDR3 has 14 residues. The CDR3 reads CASSGTSGRDGQFF. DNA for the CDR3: TGTGCCAGCAGTGGGACTAGCGGGAGAGATGGGCAGTTCTTC.

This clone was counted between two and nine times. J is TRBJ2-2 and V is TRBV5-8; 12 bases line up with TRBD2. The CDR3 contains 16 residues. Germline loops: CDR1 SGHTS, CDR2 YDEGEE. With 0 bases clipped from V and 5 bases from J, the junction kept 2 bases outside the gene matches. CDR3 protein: CASSLGTSGVTGELFF. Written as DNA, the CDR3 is TGTGCCAGCAGCTTGGGGACTAGCGGGGTTACCGGGGAGCTGTTTTTT. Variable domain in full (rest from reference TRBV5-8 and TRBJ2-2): EAGVTQSPTHLIKTRGQQATLRCSPISGHTSVYWYQQALGLGLQFLLWYDEGEERNRGNFPPRFSGRQFPNYSSELNVNALELEDSALYLCASSLGTSGVTGELFFGEGSRLTVL.

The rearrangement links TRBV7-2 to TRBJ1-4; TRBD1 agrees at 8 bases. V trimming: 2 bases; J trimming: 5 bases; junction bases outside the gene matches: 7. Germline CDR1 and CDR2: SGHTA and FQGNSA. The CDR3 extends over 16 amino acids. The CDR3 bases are TGTGCCAGCAGCTTAAATACAGGGGGAAAAAATGAAAAACTGTTTTTT. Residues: CASSLNTGGKNEKLFF.

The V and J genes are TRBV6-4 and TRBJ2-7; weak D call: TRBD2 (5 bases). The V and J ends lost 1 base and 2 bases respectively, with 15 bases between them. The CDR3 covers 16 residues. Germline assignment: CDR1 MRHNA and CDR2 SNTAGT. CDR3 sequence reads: CASSDWLARDAYEQYF. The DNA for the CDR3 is TGTGCCAGCAGTGACTGGCTAGCCCGGGATGCCTACGAGCAGTACTTC.

The CDR3 DNA sequence: TGCAGCGTTTTTGGGCCTAGCGGGAGCGGCACCGGGGAGCTGTTTTTT. Translation gives CSVFGPSGSGTGELFF. J is TRBJ2-2 and V is TRBV29-1, with 10 bases matching TRBD2. This CDR3 has 16 amino acids. The germline V gene encodes CDR1 SQVTM and CDR2 ANQGSEA. Losses at the gene ends were 5 bases for V and 4 bases for J; bases not matched to a gene: 10.

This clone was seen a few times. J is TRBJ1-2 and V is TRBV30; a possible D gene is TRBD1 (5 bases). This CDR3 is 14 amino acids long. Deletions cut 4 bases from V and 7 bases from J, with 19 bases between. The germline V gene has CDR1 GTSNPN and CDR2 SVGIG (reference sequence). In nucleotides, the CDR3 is TGTGCCTGGATCAGGGCAGGTTCCACTATTGGCTACACCTTC. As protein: CAWIRAGSTIGYTF.

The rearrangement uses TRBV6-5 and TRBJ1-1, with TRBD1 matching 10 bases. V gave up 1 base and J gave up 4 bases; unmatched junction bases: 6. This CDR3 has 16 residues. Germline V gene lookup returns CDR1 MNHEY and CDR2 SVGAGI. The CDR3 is CASSYFRTGGTTEAFF. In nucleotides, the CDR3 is TGTGCCAGCAGTTACTTTCGGACAGGGGGTACCACTGAAGCTTTCTTT.

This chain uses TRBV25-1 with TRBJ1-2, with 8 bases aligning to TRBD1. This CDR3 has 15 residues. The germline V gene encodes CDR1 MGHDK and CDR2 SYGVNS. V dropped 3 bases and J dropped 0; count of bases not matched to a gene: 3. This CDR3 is CASSESTGANYGYTF. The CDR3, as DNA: TGTGCCAGCAGTGAGTCGACAGGGGCTAACTATGGCTACACCTTC.

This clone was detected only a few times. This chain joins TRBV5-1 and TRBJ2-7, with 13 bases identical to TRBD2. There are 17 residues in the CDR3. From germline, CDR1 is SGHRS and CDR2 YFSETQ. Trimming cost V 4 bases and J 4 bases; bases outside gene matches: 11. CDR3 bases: TGCGCCAGCAGCCTCCGGACTAGCGGGGGTTCCCAGTACGAGCAGTACTTC. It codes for CASSLRTSGGSQYEQYF.

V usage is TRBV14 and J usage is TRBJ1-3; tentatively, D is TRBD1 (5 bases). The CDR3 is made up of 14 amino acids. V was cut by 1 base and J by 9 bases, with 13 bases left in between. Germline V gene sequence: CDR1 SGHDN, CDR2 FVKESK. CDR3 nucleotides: TGTGCCAGCAGCCAAGGGGGCCGACTCGGCACCATATATTTT. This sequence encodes CASSQGGRLGTIYF.

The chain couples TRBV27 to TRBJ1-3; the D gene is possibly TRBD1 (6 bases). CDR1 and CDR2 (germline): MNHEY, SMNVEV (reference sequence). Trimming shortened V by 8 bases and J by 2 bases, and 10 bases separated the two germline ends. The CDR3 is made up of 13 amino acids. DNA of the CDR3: TGTGCCAGCCGCACAGGGACTGGAAACACCATATATTTT. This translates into CASRTGTGNTIYF.

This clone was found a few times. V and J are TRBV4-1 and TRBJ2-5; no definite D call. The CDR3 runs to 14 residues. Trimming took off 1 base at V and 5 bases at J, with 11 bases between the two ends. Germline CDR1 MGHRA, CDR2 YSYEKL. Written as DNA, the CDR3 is TGCGCCAGCAGCCAAGTTCTTCTAGTGGAGACCCAGTACTTC. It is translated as CASSQVLLVETQYF.

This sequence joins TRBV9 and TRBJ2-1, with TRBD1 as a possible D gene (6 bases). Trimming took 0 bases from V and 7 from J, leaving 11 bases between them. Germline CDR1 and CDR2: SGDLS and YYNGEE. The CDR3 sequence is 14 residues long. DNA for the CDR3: TGTGCCAGCAGCGTAGAGGGGGTACGGAATGAGCAGTTCTTC. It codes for CASSVEGVRNEQFF.

The CDR3 nucleotides read TGTGCCAGTAGCCCTTGGTTGGTAGCGGGGGGCGAGACCCAGTACTTC. This sequence encodes CASSPWLVAGGETQYF. The rearrangement joins TRBV7-2 to TRBJ2-5, with 10 nucleotides matching TRBD2. CDR3 length: 16 amino acids. V lost 9 bases to trimming and J lost 5 bases; unmatched junction nucleotides: 15. CDR1 is SGHTA and CDR2 is FQGNSA in the germline V gene.

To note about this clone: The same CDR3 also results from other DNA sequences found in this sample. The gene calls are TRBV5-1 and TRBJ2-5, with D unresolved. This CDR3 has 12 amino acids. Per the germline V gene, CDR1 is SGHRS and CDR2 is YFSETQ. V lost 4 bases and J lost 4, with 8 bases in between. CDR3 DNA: TGCGCCAGCAGCACGAACGGAGAGACCCAGTACTTC. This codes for CASSTNGETQYF.

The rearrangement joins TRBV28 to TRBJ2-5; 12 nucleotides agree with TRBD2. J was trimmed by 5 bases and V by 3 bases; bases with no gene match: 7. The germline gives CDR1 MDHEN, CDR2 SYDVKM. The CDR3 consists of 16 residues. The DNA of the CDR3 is TGTGCCAGCAGTTTTGGGACTAGCGGGTCGCACGAGACCCAGTACTTC. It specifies CASSFGTSGSHETQYF.

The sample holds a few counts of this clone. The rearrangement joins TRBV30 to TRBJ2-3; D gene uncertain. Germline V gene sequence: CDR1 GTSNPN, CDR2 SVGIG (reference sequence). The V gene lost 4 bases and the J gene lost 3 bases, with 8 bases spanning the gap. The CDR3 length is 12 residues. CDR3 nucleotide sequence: TGTGCCTGGAATCCAAAAACAGATACGCAGTATTTT. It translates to CAWNPKTDTQYF.

The CDR3 DNA is TGCGCCAGCAGCCAAGTCTACTCCCCTAGCGGGTTTACATCCTACGAGCAGTACTTC. Its translation is CASSQVYSPSGFTSYEQYF. The chain combines TRBV4-3 with TRBJ2-7; 8 bases agree with TRBD2. With 1 base clipped from V and 1 base from J, the junction kept 15 bases outside the gene matches. The CDR3 runs to 19 residues. CDR1 and CDR2 from the germline V gene are LGHNA and YSLEER.

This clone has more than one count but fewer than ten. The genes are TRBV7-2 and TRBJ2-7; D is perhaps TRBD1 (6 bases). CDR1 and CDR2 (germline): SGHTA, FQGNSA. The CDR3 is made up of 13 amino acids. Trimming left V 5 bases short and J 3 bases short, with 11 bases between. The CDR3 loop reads CASSPGVFYEQYF. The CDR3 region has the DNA TGTGCCAGCAGCCCAGGGGTGTTCTACGAGCAGTACTTC.